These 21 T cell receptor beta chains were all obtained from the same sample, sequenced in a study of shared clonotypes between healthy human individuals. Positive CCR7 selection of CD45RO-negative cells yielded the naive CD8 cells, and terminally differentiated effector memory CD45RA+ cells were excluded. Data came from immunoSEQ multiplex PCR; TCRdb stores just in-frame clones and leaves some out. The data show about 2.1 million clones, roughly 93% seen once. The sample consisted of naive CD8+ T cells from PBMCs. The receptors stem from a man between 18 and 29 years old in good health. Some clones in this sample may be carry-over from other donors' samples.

CDR3 nucleotide sequence: TGTGCCAGCAGCAAATGGGGATACGAGCAGTACTTC. Amino acids: CASSKWGYEQYF. The V call is TRBV27, the J call TRBJ2-7; D is uncertain. Germline CDR1 and CDR2: MNHEY and SMNVEV (reference sequence). The CDR3 is 12 residues long. The ends were cut back, 6 bases at V and 4 bases at J, with 10 bases in the middle.

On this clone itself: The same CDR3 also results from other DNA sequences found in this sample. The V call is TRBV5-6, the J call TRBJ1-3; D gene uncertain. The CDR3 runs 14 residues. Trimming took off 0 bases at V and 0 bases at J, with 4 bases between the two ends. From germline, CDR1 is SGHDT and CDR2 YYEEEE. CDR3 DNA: TGTGCCAGCAGCTTGGGGATCTCTGGAAACACCATATATTTT. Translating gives CASSLGISGNTIYF.

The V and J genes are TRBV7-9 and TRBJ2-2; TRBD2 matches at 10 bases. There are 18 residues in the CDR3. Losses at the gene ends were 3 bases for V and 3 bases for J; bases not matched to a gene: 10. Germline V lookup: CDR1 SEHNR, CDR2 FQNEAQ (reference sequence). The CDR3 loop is CASSFLNLAGVDTGELFF. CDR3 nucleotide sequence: TGTGCCAGCAGCTTTCTGAATCTAGCGGGAGTGGACACCGGGGAGCTGTTTTTT.

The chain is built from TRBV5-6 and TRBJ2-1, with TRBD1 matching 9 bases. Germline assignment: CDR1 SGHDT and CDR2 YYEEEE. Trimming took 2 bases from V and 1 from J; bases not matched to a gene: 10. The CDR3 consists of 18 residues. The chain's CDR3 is CASSFYPGGQGSYNEQFF. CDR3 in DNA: TGTGCCAGCAGCTTTTATCCAGGGGGACAGGGTTCCTACAATGAGCAGTTCTTC.

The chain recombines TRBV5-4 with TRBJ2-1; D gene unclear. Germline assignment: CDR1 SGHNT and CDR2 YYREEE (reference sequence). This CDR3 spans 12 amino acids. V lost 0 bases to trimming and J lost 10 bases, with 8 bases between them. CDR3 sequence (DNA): TGTGCCAGCAGCTTGGGACTCCAGGAGCAGTTCTTC. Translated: CASSLGLQEQFF.

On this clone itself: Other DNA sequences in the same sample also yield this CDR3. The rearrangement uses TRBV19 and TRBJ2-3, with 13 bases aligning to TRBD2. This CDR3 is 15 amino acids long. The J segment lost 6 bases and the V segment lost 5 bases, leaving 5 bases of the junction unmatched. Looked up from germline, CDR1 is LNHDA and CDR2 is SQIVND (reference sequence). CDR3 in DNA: TGTGCCAGTAGTCCGAGGACTAGCGGGAGTGATACGCAGTATTTT. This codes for CASSPRTSGSDTQYF.

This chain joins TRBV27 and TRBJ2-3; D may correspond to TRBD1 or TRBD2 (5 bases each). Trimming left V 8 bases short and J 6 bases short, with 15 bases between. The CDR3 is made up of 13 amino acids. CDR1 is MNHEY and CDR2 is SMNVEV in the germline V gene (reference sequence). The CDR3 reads CASGTAVMDTQYF. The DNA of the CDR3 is TGTGCCAGCGGGACGGCCGTTATGGATACGCAGTATTTT.

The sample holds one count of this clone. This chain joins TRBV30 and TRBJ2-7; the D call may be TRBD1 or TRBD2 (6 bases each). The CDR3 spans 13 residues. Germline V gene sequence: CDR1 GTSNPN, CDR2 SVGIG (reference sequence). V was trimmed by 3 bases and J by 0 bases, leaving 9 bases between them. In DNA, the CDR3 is TGTGCCTGGAGCGGGGGCTACTCCTACGAGCAGTACTTC. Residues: CAWSGGYSYEQYF.

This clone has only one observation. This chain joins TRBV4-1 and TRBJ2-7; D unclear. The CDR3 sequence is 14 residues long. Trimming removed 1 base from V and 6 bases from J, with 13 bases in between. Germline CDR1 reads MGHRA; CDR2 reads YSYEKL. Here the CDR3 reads CASSQVFSGGEQYF. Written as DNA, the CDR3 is TGCGCCAGCAGCCAAGTCTTCTCTGGTGGCGAGCAGTACTTC.

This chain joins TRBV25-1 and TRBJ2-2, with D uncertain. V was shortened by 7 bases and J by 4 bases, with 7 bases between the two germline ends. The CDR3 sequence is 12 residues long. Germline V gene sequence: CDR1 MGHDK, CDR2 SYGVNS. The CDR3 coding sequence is TGTGCCAGCATTGGGTTCACCGGGGAGCTGTTTTTT. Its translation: CASIGFTGELFF.

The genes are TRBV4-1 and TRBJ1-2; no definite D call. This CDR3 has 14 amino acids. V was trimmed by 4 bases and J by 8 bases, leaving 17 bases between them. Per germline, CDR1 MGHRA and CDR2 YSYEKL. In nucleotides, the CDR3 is TGCGCCAGCAGCCCTAACCCTTATCCGGGGGGCTACACCTTC. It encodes CASSPNPYPGGYTF.

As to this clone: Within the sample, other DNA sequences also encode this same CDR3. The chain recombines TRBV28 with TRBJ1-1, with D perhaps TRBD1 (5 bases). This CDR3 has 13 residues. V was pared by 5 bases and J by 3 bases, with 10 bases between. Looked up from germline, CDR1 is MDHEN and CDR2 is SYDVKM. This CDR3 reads CASSLEGDTEAFF. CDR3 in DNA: TGTGCCAGCAGTCTCGAAGGGGACACTGAAGCTTTCTTT.

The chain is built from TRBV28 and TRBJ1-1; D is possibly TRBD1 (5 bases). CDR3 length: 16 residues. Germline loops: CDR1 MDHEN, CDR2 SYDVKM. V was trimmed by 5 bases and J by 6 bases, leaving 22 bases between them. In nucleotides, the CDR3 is TGTGCCAGCAGTCCCACTCGGGACCGAGCGAGAGCTGAAGCTTTCTTT. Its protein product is CASSPTRDRARAEAFF.

The CDR3 DNA reads as TGTGCCAGCAGTTCCTTGACAGCCGTGAACACTGAAGCTTTCTTT. Translated, it gives CASSSLTAVNTEAFF. This chain links TRBV27 with TRBJ1-1; tentatively, D is TRBD1 (5 bases). The CDR3 extends over 15 amino acids. Germline CDR1 and CDR2: MNHEY and SMNVEV (reference sequence). With 4 bases removed from V and 0 bases from J, the gap between germline ends came to 12 bases.

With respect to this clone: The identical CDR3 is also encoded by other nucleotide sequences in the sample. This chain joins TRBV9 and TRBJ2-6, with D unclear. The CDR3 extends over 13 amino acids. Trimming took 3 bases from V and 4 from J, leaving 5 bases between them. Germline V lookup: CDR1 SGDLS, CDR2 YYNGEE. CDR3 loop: CASSGGGANVLTF. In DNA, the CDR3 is TGTGCCAGCAGCGGCGGAGGGGCCAACGTCCTGACTTTC.

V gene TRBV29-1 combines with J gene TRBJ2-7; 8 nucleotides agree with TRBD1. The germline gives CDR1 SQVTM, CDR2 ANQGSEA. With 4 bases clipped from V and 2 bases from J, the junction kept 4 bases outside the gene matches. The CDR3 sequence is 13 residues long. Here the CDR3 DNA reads TGCAGCGTTGTACAGGGGGGCACCTACGAGCAGTACTTC. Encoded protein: CSVVQGGTYEQYF.

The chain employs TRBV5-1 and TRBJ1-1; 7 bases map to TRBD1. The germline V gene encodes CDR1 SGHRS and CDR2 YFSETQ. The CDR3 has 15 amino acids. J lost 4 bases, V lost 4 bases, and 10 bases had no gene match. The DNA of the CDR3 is TGCGCCAGCAGCCCGACACAGGGGAGGGCCACTGAAGCTTTCTTT. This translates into CASSPTQGRATEAFF. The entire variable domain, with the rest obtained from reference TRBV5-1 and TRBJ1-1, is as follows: KAGVTQTPRYLIKTRGQQVTLSCSPISGHRSVSWYQQTPGQGLQFLFEYFSETQRNKGNFPGRFSGRQFSNSRSEMNVSTLELGDSALYLCASSPTQGRATEAFFGQGTRLTVV.

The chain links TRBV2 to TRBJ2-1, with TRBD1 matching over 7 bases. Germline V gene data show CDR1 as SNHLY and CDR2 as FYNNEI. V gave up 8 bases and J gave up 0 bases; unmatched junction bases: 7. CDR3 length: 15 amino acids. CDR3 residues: CASLLRGPSYNEQFF. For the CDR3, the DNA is TGTGCCAGCCTCCTGAGGGGGCCCTCCTACAATGAGCAGTTCTTC.

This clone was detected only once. Here the CDR3 reads CARRRRMDSGNTIYF. The CDR3 DNA is TGTGCCAGAAGACGGCGGATGGACTCTGGAAACACCATATATTTT. The V call is TRBV7-5, the J call TRBJ1-3. TRBV7-5 is described as a pseudogene. The CDR3 is 15 amino acids.

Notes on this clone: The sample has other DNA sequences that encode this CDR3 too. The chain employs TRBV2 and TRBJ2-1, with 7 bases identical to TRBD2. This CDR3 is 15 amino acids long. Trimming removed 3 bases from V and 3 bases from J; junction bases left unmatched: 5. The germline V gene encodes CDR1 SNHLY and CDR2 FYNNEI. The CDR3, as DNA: TGTGCCAGCAGTGAGGGGCTAGCGGACTACAATGAGCAGTTCTTC. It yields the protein CASSEGLADYNEQFF.

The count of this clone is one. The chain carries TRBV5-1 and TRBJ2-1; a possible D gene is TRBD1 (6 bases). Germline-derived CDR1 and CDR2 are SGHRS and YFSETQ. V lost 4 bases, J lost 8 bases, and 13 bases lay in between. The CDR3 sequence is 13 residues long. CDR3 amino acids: CASSGGPGDEQFF. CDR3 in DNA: TGCGCCAGCAGCGGGGGCCCCGGCGATGAGCAGTTCTTC.